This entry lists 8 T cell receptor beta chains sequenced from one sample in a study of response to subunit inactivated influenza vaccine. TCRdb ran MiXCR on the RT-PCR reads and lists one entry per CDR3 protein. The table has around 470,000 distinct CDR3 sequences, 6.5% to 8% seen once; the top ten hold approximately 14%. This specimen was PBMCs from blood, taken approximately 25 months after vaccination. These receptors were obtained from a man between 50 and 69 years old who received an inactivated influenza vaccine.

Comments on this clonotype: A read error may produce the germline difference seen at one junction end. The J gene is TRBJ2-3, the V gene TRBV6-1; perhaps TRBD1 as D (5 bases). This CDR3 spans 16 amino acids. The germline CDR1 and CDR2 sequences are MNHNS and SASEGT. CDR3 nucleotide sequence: TGTGCCAGCAGCCCCCGTATCGGTGGGGCCACAGGTACGCAGTATTTT. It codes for CASSPRIGGATGTQYF.

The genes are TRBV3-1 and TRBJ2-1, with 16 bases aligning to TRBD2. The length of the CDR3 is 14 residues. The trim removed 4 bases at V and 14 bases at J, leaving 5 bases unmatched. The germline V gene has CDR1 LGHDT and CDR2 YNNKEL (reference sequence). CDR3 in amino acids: CASSPGLAGGPEFF. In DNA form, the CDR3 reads TGTGCCAGCAGCCCGGGACTAGCGGGAGGGCCTGAGTTCTTC.

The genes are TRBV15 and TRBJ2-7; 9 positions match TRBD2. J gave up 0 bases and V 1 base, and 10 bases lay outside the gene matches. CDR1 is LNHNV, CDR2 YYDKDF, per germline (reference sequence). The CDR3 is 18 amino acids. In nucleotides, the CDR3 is TGTGCCACCAGCAGAGCGGGTAGCGGGAGACGTGACTCCTACGAGCAGTACTTC. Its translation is CATSRAGSGRRDSYEQYF.

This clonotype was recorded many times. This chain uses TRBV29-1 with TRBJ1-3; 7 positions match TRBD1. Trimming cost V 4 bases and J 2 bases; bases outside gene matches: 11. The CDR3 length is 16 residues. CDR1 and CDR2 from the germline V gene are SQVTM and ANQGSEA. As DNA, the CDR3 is TGCAGCGTTGCTACACCTAGGCAGGGGGCTGGAAACACCATATATTTT. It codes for CSVATPRQGAGNTIYF.

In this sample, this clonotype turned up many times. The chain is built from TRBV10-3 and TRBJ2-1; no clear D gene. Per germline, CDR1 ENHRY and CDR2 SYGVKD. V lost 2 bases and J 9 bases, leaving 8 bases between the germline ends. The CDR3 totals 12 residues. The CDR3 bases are TGTGCCATCAGTGAGCCCCCGGGTGAGCAGTTCTTC. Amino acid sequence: CAISEPPGEQFF.

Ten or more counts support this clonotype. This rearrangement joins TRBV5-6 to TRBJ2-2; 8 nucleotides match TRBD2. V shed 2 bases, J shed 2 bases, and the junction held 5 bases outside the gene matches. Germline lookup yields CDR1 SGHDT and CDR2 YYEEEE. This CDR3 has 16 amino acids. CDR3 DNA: TGTGCCAGCAGCTTCTCGGGGGGGCTTAACACCGGGGAGCTGTTTTTT. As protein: CASSFSGGLNTGELFF.

CDR3 sequence reads: CASSLEGGGELFF. DNA for the CDR3: TGTGCCAGCAGTTTAGAGGGTGGAGGGGAGCTGTTTTTT. V gene TRBV12-3 or TRBV12-4 combines with J gene TRBJ2-2; D remains ambiguous. V lost 1 base and J 8 bases, leaving 8 bases between the germline ends. The CDR3 sequence is 13 residues long.

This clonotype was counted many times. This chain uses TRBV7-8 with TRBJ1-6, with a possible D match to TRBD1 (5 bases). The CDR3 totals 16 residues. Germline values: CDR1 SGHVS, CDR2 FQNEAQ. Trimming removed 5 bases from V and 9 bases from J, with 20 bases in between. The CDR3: CASSPEGGTTGSPLHF. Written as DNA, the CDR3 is TGTGCCAGCAGCCCCGAGGGAGGGACCACGGGTTCACCCCTCCACTTT.